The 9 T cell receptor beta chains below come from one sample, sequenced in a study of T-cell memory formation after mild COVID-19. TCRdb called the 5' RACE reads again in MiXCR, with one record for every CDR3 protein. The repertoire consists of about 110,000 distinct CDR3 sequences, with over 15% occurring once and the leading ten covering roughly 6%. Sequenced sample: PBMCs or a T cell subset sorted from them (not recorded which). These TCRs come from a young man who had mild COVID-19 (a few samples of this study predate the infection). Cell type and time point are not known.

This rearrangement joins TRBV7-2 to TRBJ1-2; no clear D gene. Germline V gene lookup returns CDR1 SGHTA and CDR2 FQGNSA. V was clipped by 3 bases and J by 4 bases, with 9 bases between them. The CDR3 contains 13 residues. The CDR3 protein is CASSFYGLYGYTF. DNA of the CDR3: TGTGCCAGCAGCTTTTACGGCCTCTATGGCTACACCTTC.

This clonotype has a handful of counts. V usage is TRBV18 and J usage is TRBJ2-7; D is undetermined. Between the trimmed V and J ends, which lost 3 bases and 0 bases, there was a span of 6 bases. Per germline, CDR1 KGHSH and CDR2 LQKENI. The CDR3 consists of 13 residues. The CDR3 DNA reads TGTGCCAGCTCACCCTATCGCTCCTACGAGCAGTACTTC. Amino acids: CASSPYRSYEQYF.

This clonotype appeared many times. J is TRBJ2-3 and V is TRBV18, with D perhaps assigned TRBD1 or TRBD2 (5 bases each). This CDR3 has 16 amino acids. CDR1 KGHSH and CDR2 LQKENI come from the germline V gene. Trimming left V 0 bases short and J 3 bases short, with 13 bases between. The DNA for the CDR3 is TGTGCCAGCTCACCACCGGATCGGTGGGGGACAGATACGCAGTATTTT. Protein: CASSPPDRWGTDTQYF.

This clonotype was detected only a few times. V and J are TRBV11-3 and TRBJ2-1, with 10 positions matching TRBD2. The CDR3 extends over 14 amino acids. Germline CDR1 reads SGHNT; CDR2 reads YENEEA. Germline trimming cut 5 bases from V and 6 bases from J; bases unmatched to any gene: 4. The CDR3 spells CASSVTSGANEQFF. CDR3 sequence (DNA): TGTGCCAGCAGCGTTACTAGCGGGGCCAATGAGCAGTTCTTC.

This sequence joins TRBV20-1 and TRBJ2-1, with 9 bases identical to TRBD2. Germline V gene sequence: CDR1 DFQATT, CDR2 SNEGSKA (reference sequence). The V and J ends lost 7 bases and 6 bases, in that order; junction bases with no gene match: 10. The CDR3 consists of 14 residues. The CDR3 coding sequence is TGCAGTGGTGTAGGGCTAGCGGGGACCAATGAGCAGTTCTTC. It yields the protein CSGVGLAGTNEQFF.

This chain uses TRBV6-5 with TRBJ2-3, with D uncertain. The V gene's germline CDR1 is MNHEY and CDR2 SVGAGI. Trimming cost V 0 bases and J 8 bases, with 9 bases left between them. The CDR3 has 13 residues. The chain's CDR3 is CASSYSRTVTQYF. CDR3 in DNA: TGTGCCAGCAGTTACTCGAGGACCGTTACGCAGTATTTT.

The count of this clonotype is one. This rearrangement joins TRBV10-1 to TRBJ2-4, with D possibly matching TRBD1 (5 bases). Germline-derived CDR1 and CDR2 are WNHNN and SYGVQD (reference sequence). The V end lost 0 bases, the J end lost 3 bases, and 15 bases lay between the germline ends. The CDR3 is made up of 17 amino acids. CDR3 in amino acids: CASSESGRVIGKNIQYF. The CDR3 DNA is TGCGCCAGCAGTGAGTCGGGCAGGGTGATCGGCAAAAACATTCAGTACTTC.

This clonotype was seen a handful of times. The CDR3 coding sequence is TGTGCCAGCTCACCACCTCGCCAGGGGGACGAGCAGTACTTC. Translated: CASSPPRQGDEQYF. The V call is TRBV18, the J call TRBJ2-7, with 7 bases matching TRBD1. Germline V lookup: CDR1 KGHSH, CDR2 LQKENI. V gave up 0 bases and J gave up 5 bases; unmatched junction bases: 4. CDR3 size: 14 residues.

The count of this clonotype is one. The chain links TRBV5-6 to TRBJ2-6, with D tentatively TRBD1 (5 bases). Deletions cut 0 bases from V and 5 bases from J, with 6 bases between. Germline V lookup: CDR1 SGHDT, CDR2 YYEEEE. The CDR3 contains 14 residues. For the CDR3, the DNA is TGTGCCAGCAGCTTGGGGGGCCGGGCCAACGTCCTGACTTTC. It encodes CASSLGGRANVLTF.